What follows are 29 T cell receptor beta chains derived from one specimen sequenced in a study of T cell changes during pregnancy in multiple sclerosis. Assay used: immunoSEQ multiplex PCR; TCRdb lists only in-frame clones, some missing. Of 45,000 to 55,000 clones listed, roughly 92% were seen once; the top ten hold about 0.99%. This specimen consisted of peripheral blood, obtained after pregnancy. The receptors were sampled from a female donor with multiple sclerosis, enrolled in a pregnancy study.

This clone was observed once. The chain uses TRBV9 and TRBJ1-3; D might be TRBD1 (6 bases). Trimming cost V 3 bases and J 2 bases, with 12 bases left between them. This CDR3 is built from 15 residues. Germline values: CDR1 SGDLS, CDR2 YYNGEE. The CDR3 loop is CASSGAGVAGNTIYF. CDR3 sequence (DNA): TGTGCCAGCAGCGGGGCAGGGGTAGCTGGAAACACCATATATTTT.

This chain links TRBV6-6 with TRBJ2-2, with TRBD2 identical over 10 bases. Germline values: CDR1 MNHNY, CDR2 SVGAGI (reference sequence). This CDR3 has 15 amino acids. Trimming took 5 bases from V and 6 from J; bases not matched to a gene: 6. The DNA for the CDR3 is TGTGCCAGCAGTCAGCGGGGGGGCCAGCCCGGGGAGCTGTTTTTT. Translated: CASSQRGGQPGELFF.

The chain recombines TRBV13 with TRBJ2-1; no firm D call. The V end lost 5 bases, the J end lost 5 bases, and 10 bases lay between the germline ends. The CDR3 length is 13 residues. Per the germline V gene, CDR1 is PRHDT and CDR2 is FYEKMQ (reference sequence). Here the CDR3 reads CASSPFSHNEQFF. Here the CDR3 DNA reads TGTGCCAGCAGCCCGTTTAGCCACAATGAGCAGTTCTTC.

V is TRBV29-1 and J is TRBJ1-1; perhaps TRBD1 as D (6 bases). The CDR3 spans 13 residues. The germline V gene encodes CDR1 SQVTM and CDR2 ANQGSEA. V lost 6 bases and J 0 bases, leaving 11 bases between the germline ends. The DNA of the CDR3 is TGCAGCGTGTGGGGACAATTGAACACTGAAGCTTTCTTT. Translated, it gives CSVWGQLNTEAFF.

This chain connects TRBV4-1 to TRBJ2-5; 8 bases line up with TRBD2. The CDR3 totals 15 residues. Germline V lookup: CDR1 MGHRA, CDR2 YSYEKL. V was pared by 1 base and J by 5 bases, with 6 bases of the junction left unmatched. This CDR3 is CASSQGPSGLETQYF. CDR3 sequence (DNA): TGCGCCAGCAGCCAAGGTCCTAGCGGGCTTGAGACCCAGTACTTC.

The chain has TRBV7-6 and TRBJ1-4; possibly TRBD1 for D (5 bases). Germline lookup yields CDR1 SGHVS and CDR2 FNYEAQ. Trimming removed 7 bases at V and 0 bases at J, with 15 bases between. This CDR3 spans 16 amino acids. This CDR3 reads CASKLGGGTTNEKLFF. The CDR3 DNA follows: TGTGCCAGCAAACTCGGTGGGGGGACAACTAATGAAAAACTGTTTTTT.

V is TRBV7-2 and J is TRBJ2-7; 8 bases align to TRBD1. Germline V CDR1 and CDR2: SGHTA, FQGNSA. This CDR3 region has 17 residues. Trimming cost V 0 bases and J 3 bases; bases outside gene matches: 10. The CDR3 region is CASSLAPPQGAGYEQYF. DNA for the CDR3: TGTGCCAGCAGCTTAGCGCCACCCCAGGGGGCAGGCTACGAGCAGTACTTC. Full variable domain (remainder filled in from reference TRBV7-2 and TRBJ2-7): GAGVSQSPSNKVTEKGKDVELRCDPISGHTALYWYRQSLGQGLEFLIYFQGNSAPDKSGLPSDRFSAERTGGSVSTLTIQRTQQEDSAVYLCASSLAPPQGAGYEQYFGPGTRLTVT.

The V call is TRBV7-8, the J call TRBJ1-1, with D unresolved. V lost 2 bases and J lost 0, with 4 bases in between. The CDR3 is 13 amino acids. CDR1 is SGHVS, CDR2 FQNEAQ, per germline. CDR3 in DNA: TGTGCCAGCAGCTTATCCATGAACACTGAAGCTTTCTTT. Translating it yields CASSLSMNTEAFF.

In DNA, the CDR3 is TGTGCCAGCAGCCCCCTGTCCGGGGAGCTGTTTTTT. Translating it yields CASSPLSGELFF. The rearrangement links TRBV5-6 to TRBJ2-2; D unclear. The CDR3 spans 12 residues. Trimming left V 4 bases short and J 6 bases short, with 7 bases between. The germline V gene has CDR1 SGHDT and CDR2 YYEEEE.

J is TRBJ2-1 and V is TRBV5-4; 7 bases match TRBD1. V gave up 3 bases and J gave up 3 bases; unmatched junction bases: 9. This CDR3 has 16 amino acids. Germline V gene sequence: CDR1 SGHNT, CDR2 YYREEE (reference sequence). The CDR3 nucleotides are TGTGCCAGCAGCTCCCAGACAGGGTATGACTACAATGAGCAGTTCTTC. The encoded protein is CASSSQTGYDYNEQFF.

The chain couples TRBV15 to TRBJ1-5; a possible D gene is TRBD1 (5 bases). The CDR3 is 16 amino acids. V was clipped by 0 bases and J by 7 bases, with 16 bases between them. Germline CDR1 is LNHNV and CDR2 is YYDKDF (reference sequence). The CDR3 loop is CATSRDRRGIYQPQHF. As DNA, the CDR3 is TGTGCCACCAGCAGAGACCGCCGGGGGATCTACCAGCCCCAGCATTTT.

V gene TRBV2 combines with J gene TRBJ2-1; TRBD2 matches at 7 bases. The J segment lost 4 bases and the V segment lost 2 bases, leaving 2 bases of the junction unmatched. The V gene's germline CDR1 is SNHLY and CDR2 FYNNEI. The CDR3 loop spans 14 amino acids. The CDR3 bases are TGTGCCAGCAGTGAAAGCGGGGTTTACAATGAGCAGTTCTTC. Its translation: CASSESGVYNEQFF.

The chain joins TRBV6-1 to TRBJ1-2, with 9 bases fitting TRBD1. After removal of 10 bases from V and 12 bases from J, the junction contained 18 bases not matched to a gene. This CDR3 region has 14 residues. Germline V lookup: CDR1 MNHNS, CDR2 SASEGT. This CDR3 reads CAILERQGVRENTF. CDR3 sequence (DNA): TGTGCCATCCTGGAAAGACAGGGGGTAAGAGAGAACACCTTC.

V is TRBV7-6 and J is TRBJ1-3; TRBD1 is a possible D gene (5 bases). The germline V gene encodes CDR1 SGHVS and CDR2 FNYEAQ. This CDR3 comprises 14 residues. Trimming took 6 bases from V and 0 from J, leaving 9 bases between them. The CDR3 here is CASSDRSSGNTIYF. CDR3 DNA: TGTGCCAGCAGTGACAGATCCTCTGGAAACACCATATATTTT.

This clone was picked up one time. This rearrangement joins TRBV23-1 to TRBJ1-5; D unresolved. Being an ORF, TRBV23-1 has a function that is uncertain. The CDR3 extends over 17 amino acids. The V end was cut by 0 bases, the J end by 6 bases, with 18 bases between. The CDR3 DNA follows: TGCGCCAGCAGTCAATCGTGGATTCCAAACGGCGGTCAGCCCCAGCATTTT. Encoded protein: CASSQSWIPNGGQPQHF.

The rearrangement uses TRBV7-2 and TRBJ2-5, with a weak D call TRBD2 (5 bases). The V gene's germline CDR1 is SGHTA and CDR2 FQGNSA. The CDR3 is made up of 15 amino acids. V was shortened by 0 bases and J by 7 bases, with 15 bases between the two germline ends. In DNA, the CDR3 is TGTGCCAGCAGCTTAGCACGTTCCCAAGAGGGGACCCAGTACTTC. Translated, it gives CASSLARSQEGTQYF.

This clone is a singleton in its sample. The V and J genes are TRBV6-5 and TRBJ2-3; 10 bases fit TRBD2. The trim removed 4 bases at V and 8 bases at J, leaving 12 bases unmatched. The germline V gene encodes CDR1 MNHEY and CDR2 SVGAGI. This CDR3 has 16 residues. This CDR3 is CASSSMSAGGHGTQYF. In DNA, the CDR3 is TGTGCCAGCAGTTCCATGTCAGCGGGGGGGCATGGTACGCAGTATTTT.

The chain has TRBV2 and TRBJ1-5, with D uncertain. With 2 bases removed from V and 3 bases from J, the gap between germline ends came to 11 bases. Germline CDR1 SNHLY, CDR2 FYNNEI. The CDR3 is made up of 15 amino acids. The CDR3 DNA follows: TGTGCCAGCAGTGAAAACAGCCTTTTCAATCAGCCCCAGCATTTT. Amino acid sequence: CASSENSLFNQPQHF.

CDR3 protein: CASSYWGAGNTIYF. The CDR3 DNA sequence: TGTGCCAGCAGTTACTGGGGGGCTGGAAACACCATATATTTT. The gene calls are TRBV6-5 and TRBJ1-3; D might be TRBD1 (5 bases). This CDR3 has 14 residues. Deletions cut 1 base from V and 2 bases from J, with 6 bases between. Germline V gene lookup returns CDR1 MNHEY and CDR2 SVGAGI.

This rearrangement joins TRBV7-2 to TRBJ1-2, with 8 bases fitting TRBD1. In germline, CDR1 is SGHTA, CDR2 FQGNSA. The length of the CDR3 is 16 residues. V was clipped by 5 bases and J by 1 base; unmatched bases: 9. Written as DNA, the CDR3 is TGTGCCAGCAGCACAGCACAGGGGGGTAATAACTATGGCTACACCTTC. Its protein product is CASSTAQGGNNYGYTF.

For the CDR3, the DNA is TGTGCCAGCAGCCAGGGGACAGGGCATGTTCCTGTCTATGGCTACACCTTC. Translated, it gives CASSQGTGHVPVYGYTF. The chain carries TRBV7-6 and TRBJ1-2; 9 bases are a match to TRBD1. The CDR3 runs to 17 residues. CDR1 and CDR2 from the germline V gene are SGHVS and FNYEAQ. The J segment lost 4 bases and the V segment lost 5 bases, leaving 14 bases of the junction unmatched.

This sequence joins TRBV4-3 and TRBJ1-1; D gene unclear. The CDR3 sequence is 15 residues long. Germline CDR1 reads LGHNA; CDR2 reads YSLEER. Between the trimmed V and J ends, which lost 0 bases and 0 bases, there was a span of 8 bases. CDR3 DNA sequence: TGCGCCAGCAGCCAAGAGATTACAGTGAACACTGAAGCTTTCTTT. Its translation: CASSQEITVNTEAFF.

This chain joins TRBV27 and TRBJ1-2; 8 bases map to TRBD1. V dropped 6 bases and J dropped 1; count of bases not matched to a gene: 10. The CDR3 covers 16 residues. The germline CDR1 and CDR2 sequences are MNHEY and SMNVEV (reference sequence). CDR3: CASSRGTGSFNYGYTF. As DNA, the CDR3 is TGTGCCAGCAGCCGTGGGACAGGTAGCTTTAACTATGGCTACACCTTC.

This chain uses TRBV9 with TRBJ1-3; the D is unclear. Germline CDR1 reads SGDLS; CDR2 reads YYNGEE. V was cut by 7 bases and J by 0 bases, with 14 bases left in between. This CDR3 comprises 15 residues. The CDR3 bases are TGTGCCAGCTCGGGTGGAGTGCTCTCTGGAAACACCATATATTTT. This gives the protein CASSGGVLSGNTIYF.

The chain carries TRBV23-1 and TRBJ2-2, with TRBD1 identical over 7 bases. TRBV23-1 is an ORF for which the function is uncertain. V shed 9 bases and J 6 bases; nucleotides not matched to a gene: 10. The CDR3 has 14 amino acids. The CDR3 loop is CARGPGQYPGELFF. In DNA, the CDR3 is TGCGCCAGGGGACCGGGACAGTATCCCGGGGAGCTGTTTTTT.

This chain links TRBV5-4 with TRBJ2-4, with TRBD2 matching 8 bases. Trimming removed 5 bases from V and 8 bases from J; junction bases left unmatched: 9. The CDR3 runs 14 residues. The germline V gene encodes CDR1 SGHNT and CDR2 YYREEE (reference sequence). CDR3 nucleotides: TGTGCCAGCAGAGGAGGTCCCGGGGGGGACATTCAGTACTTC. The encoded protein is CASRGGPGGDIQYF. Full variable domain (remainder filled in from reference TRBV5-4 and TRBJ2-4): ETGVTQSPTHLIKTRGQQVTLRCSSQSGHNTVSWYQQALGQGPQFIFQYYREEENGRGNFPPRFSGLQFPNYSSELNVNALELDDSALYLCASRGGPGGDIQYFGAGTRLSVL.

The chain recombines TRBV11-3 with TRBJ2-1, with 9 nucleotides matching TRBD1. CDR3 length: 16 amino acids. V was clipped by 6 bases and J by 0 bases; unmatched bases: 6. Per germline, CDR1 SGHNT and CDR2 YENEEA. The CDR3 DNA is TGTGCCAGCAGTCGGGACAGGGTGAGCTCCTACAATGAGCAGTTCTTC. Its translation is CASSRDRVSSYNEQFF.

The V call is TRBV11-2, the J call TRBJ2-7, with 9 bases matching TRBD2. V shed 1 base and J 2 bases; nucleotides not matched to a gene: 3. Germline lookup yields CDR1 SGHAT and CDR2 FQNNGV. The CDR3 runs to 15 residues. CDR3 region: CASSLAPSGTYEQYF. The CDR3 DNA follows: TGTGCCAGCAGCTTAGCTCCTAGCGGGACCTACGAGCAGTACTTC.

The V and J genes are TRBV27 and TRBJ1-1, with TRBD1 as a possible D gene (5 bases). V was clipped by 1 base and J by 3 bases, with 12 bases between them. The CDR3 runs to 15 residues. CDR1 and CDR2 from the germline V gene are MNHEY and SMNVEV (reference sequence). The CDR3 loop is CASSLWRAGDTEAFF. In DNA, the CDR3 is TGTGCCAGCAGTTTATGGAGGGCGGGGGACACTGAAGCTTTCTTT.